This is a list of T cell receptor beta chains from one sample in a study of cytomegalovirus exposure and HLA in healthy donors. Data came from immunoSEQ multiplex PCR; TCRdb stores just in-frame clones and leaves some out. Among roughly 190,000 clones, over 70% were seen once, and the ten largest hold around 4%. Sequenced material: PBMCs. The receptors shown here come from a man aged 45 to 65 in good health and CMV-seronegative. Both conserved end residues are trimmed from each CDR3. Each record gives: J gene, V gene, CDR3 protein.

j_gene: TRBJ1-2
v_gene: TRBV5-6
CDR3aa: ASSGKTGFGGYT

j_gene: TRBJ2-7
v_gene: TRBV6-1
CDR3aa: ASSGTGATYEQY

j_gene: TRBJ2-2
v_gene: TRBV6-5
CDR3aa: ASTRTGAITGELF

j_gene: TRBJ2-3
v_gene: TRBV7-7
CDR3aa: ASSLDSGDTQY

j_gene: TRBJ1-2
v_gene: TRBV2
CDR3aa: ASDRADYGYT

j_gene: TRBJ1-5
v_gene: TRBV5-6
CDR3aa: ASSLARDVNQPQH

j_gene: TRBJ2-3
v_gene: TRBV6-5
CDR3aa: ASTGGGEDTQY

j_gene: TRBJ1-1
v_gene: TRBV6-1
CDR3aa: ASDEGAGGTEAF

j_gene: TRBJ2-7
v_gene: TRBV27
CDR3aa: ASRDSGSTYEQY

j_gene: TRBJ2-1
v_gene: TRBV7-9
CDR3aa: ASSLGGGDEQF

j_gene: TRBJ2-1
v_gene: TRBV7-9
CDR3aa: ASSTRDSNNEQF

j_gene: TRBJ2-4
v_gene: TRBV25-1
CDR3aa: ASSYGGNIQY

j_gene: TRBJ1-5
v_gene: TRBV7-2
CDR3aa: ASSPGGGWVNQPQH

j_gene: TRBJ1-1
v_gene: TRBV6-4
CDR3aa: ASSSELNTEAF

j_gene: TRBJ1-1
v_gene: TRBV6-5
CDR3aa: ASSRDSEAF

j_gene: TRBJ1-2
v_gene: TRBV6-5
CDR3aa: ASSPTDYGYT

j_gene: TRBJ2-3
v_gene: TRBV7-2
CDR3aa: ASSSMPRGARLSDTQY

j_gene: TRBJ1-5
v_gene: TRBV5-8
CDR3aa: ASSSLGGNQPQH

j_gene: TRBJ2-1
v_gene: TRBV7-3
CDR3aa: ASSLTYSVNEQF

j_gene: TRBJ2-2
v_gene: TRBV9
CDR3aa: ASSVDRATGELF

j_gene: TRBJ1-3
v_gene: TRBV6-5
CDR3aa: ASSYGRDSGNTIY

j_gene: TRBJ2-3
v_gene: TRBV2
CDR3aa: ASAGLAGGTDTQY

j_gene: TRBJ2-1
v_gene: TRBV7-2
CDR3aa: ASSLGGGEQF